Listed below are T cell receptor beta chains from one sample, sequenced in a study of blood T cell repertoires in COVID-19. Sequenced by immunoSEQ multiplex PCR; TCRdb stores in-frame clones only, minus some. The data hold about 100,000 clones, with about 90% observed a single time. Sequenced material: peripheral blood. The receptors stem from a human donor with active COVID-19. The donor label of this sample is uncertain. Each CDR3 is given with its conserved first and last residue. The D gene is left open where the match is weak. The listing skips clone size in some rows; elsewhere it reads once, few, many or a size class.

>TRBV11-3|NA|TRBJ2-1|TRBD1
TGTGCCAGCAGCCAAGGACAGGGTATCGTCAGGTACAATGAGCAGTTCTTC
CASSQGQGIVRYNEQFF
>TRBV14|NA|TRBJ1-3|NA
TGTGCCAGCAGCCGGTTACTAGGGAACTCTGGAAACACCATATATTTT
CASSRLLGNSGNTIYF
>TRBV5-6|NA|TRBJ1-2|NA
TGTGCCAGCAGCCAAGAACAGGGAGGGAAAAGCAACTATGGCTACACCTTC
CASSQEQGGKSNYGYTF
>TRBV6-5|NA|TRBJ2-3|NA
TGTGCCAGCAGACAAATTTGGGGGGGCCCAGATACGCAGTATTTT
CASRQIWGGPDTQYF
>TRBV10-3|NA|TRBJ1-2|NA
TGTGCCATCAGCGCGAGCCCCCACTATGGCTACACCTTC
CAISASPHYGYTF
>TRBV20-1|NA|TRBJ2-1|NA
TGCAGTGCTAGTAAACTCTACAATGAGCAGTTCTTC
CSASKLYNEQFF
>TRBV9|NA|TRBJ1-1|TRBD1
TGTGCCAGCAGGGGGGCAGGGGGCGTGAACACTGAAGCTTTCTTT
CASRGAGGVNTEAFF
>TRBV6-1|NA|TRBJ1-5|NA
TGTGCCAGCAGTGACGTACAGACGTTACCCAATCAGCCCCAGCATTTT
CASSDVQTLPNQPQHF
>TRBV6-6|NA|TRBJ2-3|TRBD1
TGTGCCAGCAGTTACGGGGGGACAGGTCTGGAAACGCAGTATTTT
CASSYGGTGLETQYF
>TRBV3-1/TRBV3-2|NA|TRBJ2-3|NA
TGTGCCAGCAGCCAAGGGGGGGTTAGCACAGATACGCAGTATTTT
CASSQGGVSTDTQYF
>TRBV12-2|NA|TRBJ1-1|NA
TGTGCAAGTCGCTTAGAAAGATTGGGGGCGCGGAACACTGAAGCTTTCTTT
CASRLERLGARNTEAFF
>TRBV6-2/TRBV6-3|once|TRBJ2-5|TRBD2
TGTGCCAGCAGTCCGGGAGGGAACATAGAGACCCAGTACTTC
CASSPGGNIETQYF
>TRBV28|few|TRBJ1-2|TRBD1
TGTGCCAGCAGTTTATCGACAGGGTGGTTCTATGGCTACACCTTC
CASSLSTGWFYGYTF
>TRBV7-6|NA|TRBJ1-5|TRBD1
TGTGCCAGCAGCTCGGGACAGGGGCGAGAGGGTCAGCCCCAGCATTTT
CASSSGQGREGQPQHF